This T cell receptor (beta chain) was captured by sequencing in a study of cytomegalovirus exposure and HLA in healthy donors. At collection, donors were nominally healthy, but unrecorded immune exposures were probable. The PCR had 60 Vbeta and 13 Jbeta primers. Clones were sequenced by immunoSEQ multiplex PCR, and TCRdb holds only the in-frame ones, with some missing. The sample records just over 150,000 clones, under 90% being singletons. The CDR3 spans 16 residues. Germline-derived CDR1 and CDR2 are MRHNA and SNTAGT. V was clipped by 0 bases and J by 1 base, with 11 bases between them. Sequencing input: PBMCs. This clonotype was sampled from a man younger than 30 in good health and CMV-seronegative. The gene calls are TRBV6-4 and TRBJ2-3, with D possibly being TRBD2 (6 bases). The CDR3 DNA is TGTGCCAGCAGTGACTCGCGACTAGGGGGCACAGATACGCAGTATTTT. It is translated as CASSDSRLGGTDTQYF.